This T cell receptor beta chain came from a study of identical twins. Turning to this clonotype: Its specificity is not known.

Unique molecular identifiers were present on the cDNA, which also gained a universal primer site by template switching. MiXCR was run by TCRdb on the 5' RACE reads, yielding one entry per CDR3 protein. The sample holds 250,000 to 350,000 distinct CDR3 sequences; less than 9.5% are singletons and the top ten take roughly 6.4%. CDR1 is SQVTM, CDR2 ANQGSEA, per germline. This CDR3 has 14 residues. With V trimmed by 3 bases and J by 7 bases, 7 bases remained unmatched. Study observations and caveats: The same donors were not followed; conclusions instead depended on cross-sectional statistical analysis.

These data are also associated with another study on yellow fever vaccine responses in identical twins. Per that study: Twins reportedly had a vaccine T cell response that seemed partly convergent, partly personalized.

Source material: CD8+ T cells sorted from blood. The receptor was isolated from a woman aged 18 to 35 in good health. J is TRBJ1-2 and V is TRBV29-1; 11 bases align to TRBD1. The CDR3 nucleotides are TGCAGCGTTGACTTTACCGGGACAGGGGGTGGCTACACCTTC. It specifies CSVDFTGTGGGYTF.